Presented here are 8 T cell receptor beta chains from one specimen sequenced in a study of siplizumab effects on memory and regulatory T cells. Cells that made up the mixed lymphocyte reaction were cocultured at 37°C for approximately 6 days. Repertoires were generated with immunoSEQ multiplex PCR, while TCRdb's copy carries only in-frame clones and drops some. The profile shows fewer than 25,000 clones, 44% of them singletons. Their specific antigens are unknown. The source material was CFSE-low (dividing) CD4+ T cells sorted from an allogeneic mixed lymphocyte reaction. All receptors derive from a human donor in good health; the cells came from an allogeneic mixed lymphocyte reaction. Some clones in this sample may be carry-over from other donors' samples.

The chain uses TRBV9 and TRBJ1-6; D unclear. The CDR3 length is 13 residues. V was cut by 1 base and J by 10 bases, with 9 bases left in between. Per the germline V gene, CDR1 is SGDLS and CDR2 is YYNGEE. CDR3 nucleotides: TGTGCCAGCAGCGTAACGGTAGCCTCACCCCTCCACTTT. It translates to CASSVTVASPLHF.

The rearrangement uses TRBV7-9 and TRBJ2-5; D may be TRBD2 (6 bases). CDR1 and CDR2 from the germline V gene are SEHNR and FQNEAQ (reference sequence). V dropped 5 bases and J dropped 5 bases, with 18 bases sitting between them. The CDR3 runs 15 residues. DNA of the CDR3: TGTGCCAGCAGCCGAAATAGGGCGGCGGGGGAGACCCAGTACTTC. This sequence encodes CASSRNRAAGETQYF. Full variable domain (outside the CDR3, taken from reference TRBV7-9 and TRBJ2-5): DTGVSQNPRHKITKRGQNVTFRCDPISEHNRLYWYRQTLGQGPEFLTYFQNEAQLEKSRLLSDRFSAERPKGSFSTLEIQRTEQGDSAMYLCASSRNRAAGETQYFGPGTRLLVL.

Concerning this clone itself: The junction departs from the called germline gene at one end, perhaps through a read error. The V gene is TRBV5-1, the J gene TRBJ1-4, with D uncertain. Germline-derived CDR1 and CDR2 are SGHRS and YFSETQ. CDR3 length equals 16 residues. The CDR3 is CASSLSRVATNEKLFF. The CDR3 coding sequence is TGCGCCAGCAGCTTGAGCAGAGTGGCAACCAATGAAAAACTGTTTTTT.

This clone was counted between two and nine times. The chain employs TRBV27 and TRBJ1-1; D uncertain. The CDR3 has 13 residues. From germline, CDR1 is MNHEY and CDR2 SMNVEV (reference sequence). Trimming left V 6 bases short and J 8 bases short, with 16 bases between. CDR3 region: CASSLKGWLEAFF. The CDR3 nucleotides read TGTGCCAGCAGCTTAAAGGGCTGGTTGGAAGCTTTCTTT.

The J gene is TRBJ2-7, the V gene TRBV18; 10 nucleotides match TRBD1. There are 14 residues in the CDR3. The J segment lost 6 bases and the V segment lost 5 bases, leaving 7 bases of the junction unmatched. Germline V gene lookup returns CDR1 KGHSH and CDR2 LQKENI. In DNA form, the CDR3 reads TGTGCCAGCTCAGCGGGACAGGGGCCTGTCGAGCAGTACTTC. Translating gives CASSAGQGPVEQYF.

V usage is TRBV19 and J usage is TRBJ2-3; 11 bases match TRBD1. The V segment lost 3 bases and the J segment 0 bases; nucleotides outside the gene matches: 8. This CDR3 comprises 18 residues. From germline, CDR1 is LNHDA and CDR2 SQIVND (reference sequence). The chain's CDR3 is CASSIQPGTGGSTDTQYF. The CDR3 bases are TGTGCCAGTAGTATCCAACCTGGGACAGGGGGTAGCACAGATACGCAGTATTTT. Together with reference TRBV19 and TRBJ2-3, the CDR3 gives the full variable domain: DGGITQSPKYLFRKEGQNVTLSCEQNLNHDAMYWYRQDPGQGLRLIYYSQIVNDFQKGDIAEGYSVSREKKESFPLTVTSAQKNPTAFYLCASSIQPGTGGSTDTQYFGPGTRLTVL.

CDR3 amino acids: CASSLQTGPGELFF. The CDR3 DNA sequence: TGCGCCAGCAGCTTGCAGACAGGCCCCGGGGAGCTGTTTTTT. The chain links TRBV5-1 to TRBJ2-2; tentatively, D is TRBD1 (6 bases). The CDR3 extends over 14 amino acids. The V gene's germline CDR1 is SGHRS and CDR2 YFSETQ. With 1 base removed from V and 6 bases from J, the gap between germline ends came to 10 bases.

The CDR3 nucleotides are TGTGCCAGCAGCCCCTACGGGGGCACCCGGGAGACCCAGTACTTC. Its protein is CASSPYGGTRETQYF. The V call is TRBV2, the J call TRBJ2-5; D is tentatively TRBD1 or TRBD2 (6 bases each). This CDR3 spans 15 amino acids. CDR1 is SNHLY and CDR2 is FYNNEI in the germline V gene. Trimming left V 6 bases short and J 5 bases short, with 19 bases between.